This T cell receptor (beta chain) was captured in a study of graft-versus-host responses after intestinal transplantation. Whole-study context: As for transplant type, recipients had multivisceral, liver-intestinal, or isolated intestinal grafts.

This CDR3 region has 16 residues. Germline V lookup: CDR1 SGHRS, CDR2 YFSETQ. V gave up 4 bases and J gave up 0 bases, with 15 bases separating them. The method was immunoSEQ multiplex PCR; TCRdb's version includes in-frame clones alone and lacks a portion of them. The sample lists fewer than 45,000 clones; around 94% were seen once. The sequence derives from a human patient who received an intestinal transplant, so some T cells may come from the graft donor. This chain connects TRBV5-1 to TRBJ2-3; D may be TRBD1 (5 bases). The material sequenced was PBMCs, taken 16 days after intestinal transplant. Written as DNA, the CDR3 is TGCGCCAGCAGCCTAGTAGGGGCCATAAGCACAGATACGCAGTATTTT. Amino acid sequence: CASSLVGAISTDTQYF.